In this sample, the clone carrying this TCR beta chain turned up many times. Its specificity is unknown. The source of the sample is a study of T cells in Graves' hyperthyroidism and ophthalmopathy. RNA transcripts gave rise to amplified TCR beta CDR3 regions. The HTBI primer set served for first-round RT-PCR of the TCR CDR3. In TCRdb, the multiplex PCR reads were re-called with MiXCR into one record per CDR3 protein. The table includes about 710,000 distinct CDR3 sequences, about 16% detected once. Study-wide points: A model built on 13 V-J features separated ophthalmopathy from stable hyperthyroidism.

A lack of ophthalmopathy progression within 18 months defined stable Graves' hyperthyroidism. Each 10 ml fresh peripheral blood draw supplied the PBMCs. The CDR3 is made up of 15 amino acids. Germline V lookup: CDR1 ENHRY, CDR2 SYGVKD. V was trimmed by 2 bases and J by 8 bases, leaving 16 bases between them. Specimen: blood. The chain carries TRBV10-3 and TRBJ1-5, with D possibly matching TRBD1 (6 bases). This clonotype was obtained from a young man with Graves' hyperthyroidism. The CDR3 protein is CAISEKPGGREPQHF. The CDR3 DNA follows: TGTGCCATCAGTGAGAAACCGGGGGGCAGGGAGCCCCAGCATTTT.